These 23 T cell receptor beta chains share one sample of origin, sequenced in a study of cytomegalovirus exposure and HLA in healthy donors. Researchers ran the PCR with 60 Vbeta and 13 Jbeta primers. Here immunoSEQ multiplex PCR was the method, and the copy in TCRdb shows in-frame clones only, minus some. The sample has about 89,000 clones, roughly three quarters seen once. Sequenced: PBMCs. The receptors shown here come from a man in his thirties or forties in good health and CMV-seronegative.

The gene calls are TRBV2 and TRBJ2-4; weak D call: TRBD1 (5 bases). Looked up from germline, CDR1 is SNHLY and CDR2 is FYNNEI. Trimming took off 4 bases at V and 8 bases at J, with 18 bases between the two ends. This CDR3 has 15 residues. Here the CDR3 DNA reads TGTGCCAGCAGTGTTCAGGGATGGGAAGGGGACATTCAGTACTTC. As protein: CASSVQGWEGDIQYF. The full variable domain, in which reference TRBV2 and TRBJ2-4 provide the parts outside the CDR3, is EPEVTQTPSHQVTQMGQEVILRCVPISNHLYFYWYRQILGQKVEFLVSFYNNEISEKSEIFDDQFSVERPDGSNFTLKIRSTKLEDSAMYFCASSVQGWEGDIQYFGAGTRLSVL.

CDR3 sequence: CASSLGTENTEAFF. The CDR3, as DNA: TGTGCCAGCAGCTTAGGGACAGAGAACACTGAAGCTTTCTTT. The chain employs TRBV7-9 and TRBJ1-1, with D perhaps matching TRBD1 (6 bases). In germline, CDR1 is SEHNR, CDR2 FQNEAQ (reference sequence). The CDR3 spans 14 residues. V lost 1 base and J lost 1, with 7 bases in between.

The chain links TRBV4-1 to TRBJ2-6, with TRBD1 matching over 7 bases. Germline CDR1 MGHRA, CDR2 YSYEKL. The CDR3 is made up of 20 amino acids. The V gene end was trimmed by 0 bases and the J gene end by 0 bases; junction bases not matched to a gene: 11. The CDR3 DNA reads TGCGCCAGCAGCCAAGAACCCGGCCGACAGGGCGACTCTGGGGCCAACGTCCTGACTTTC. It translates to CASSQEPGRQGDSGANVLTF.

The rearrangement links TRBV6-1 to TRBJ1-2; 7 positions match TRBD1. Losses at the gene ends were 0 bases for V and 6 bases for J; bases not matched to a gene: 7. CDR3 length: 15 residues. The germline gives CDR1 MNHNS, CDR2 SASEGT. The CDR3 DNA reads TGTGCCAGCAGTGAAGCGATGGACAGGCAAGATGGCTACACCTTC. Its protein product is CASSEAMDRQDGYTF.

The chain employs TRBV11-2 and TRBJ2-1; TRBD2 matches at 14 bases. This CDR3 comprises 15 residues. V shed 5 bases, J shed 15 bases, and the junction held 12 bases outside the gene matches. CDR1 and CDR2 from the germline V gene are SGHAT and FQNNGV. CDR3 sequence: CASSPTSGRALLPFF. The CDR3 DNA reads as TGTGCCAGCAGCCCGACTAGCGGGAGGGCCTTACTACCGTTCTTC. Drawing the rest from reference TRBV11-2 and TRBJ2-1, the complete variable domain is EAGVAQSPRYKIIEKRQSVAFWCNPISGHATLYWYQQILGQGPKLLIQFQNNGVVDDSQLPKDRFSAERLKGVDSTLKIQPAKLEDSAVYLCASSPTSGRALLPFFGPGTRLTVL.

The chain couples TRBV4-1 to TRBJ1-1; 9 nucleotides match TRBD1. Germline V gene lookup returns CDR1 MGHRA and CDR2 YSYEKL. The junction had 12 bases not matched to a gene; V was cut back by 6 bases and J by 1 base. The CDR3 covers 17 residues. CDR3 amino acids: CASSLATGGMANTEAFF. The CDR3 nucleotides are TGCGCCAGCAGTTTAGCGACAGGGGGTATGGCGAACACTGAAGCTTTCTTT.

This clone was recorded once. CDR3 amino acids: CASSGGLYSYNEQFF. The DNA of the CDR3 is TGTGCCAGTAGTGGGGGACTCTACTCCTACAATGAGCAGTTCTTC. The chain is built from TRBV19 and TRBJ2-1, with D perhaps TRBD2 (6 bases). Germline V CDR1 and CDR2: LNHDA, SQIVND (reference sequence). The V end was cut by 5 bases, the J end by 0 bases, with 11 bases between. This CDR3 has 15 residues.

The J gene is TRBJ1-2, the V gene TRBV4-2; no clear D. The CDR3 is 17 residues long. Trimming shortened V by 0 bases and J by 2 bases, and 16 bases separated the two germline ends. The V gene's germline CDR1 is LGHNA and CDR2 YNFKEQ. CDR3 amino acids: CASSQDYANAVNYGYTF. The CDR3, as DNA: TGTGCCAGCAGCCAAGATTATGCGAACGCCGTAAACTATGGCTACACCTTC.

This clone turned up a few times. V and J are TRBV14 and TRBJ2-7; unclear D gene. The CDR3 totals 13 residues. The V gene's germline CDR1 is SGHDN and CDR2 FVKESK. Trimming removed 2 bases at V and 0 bases at J, with 5 bases between. The DNA of the CDR3 is TGTGCCAGCAGCCAATTTCTCTCCTACGAGCAGTACTTC. This sequence encodes CASSQFLSYEQYF.

The chain employs TRBV19 and TRBJ2-6, with D possibly matching TRBD2 (6 bases). The CDR3 has 15 residues. Germline V CDR1 and CDR2: LNHDA, SQIVND (reference sequence). Trimming pared 5 bases from V and 0 bases from J, leaving 8 bases between. CDR3 DNA sequence: TGTGCCAGTAGTCCGACTAGCTCTGGGGCCAACGTCCTGACTTTC. Protein product: CASSPTSSGANVLTF.

The J gene is TRBJ2-3, the V gene TRBV4-3; 10 nucleotides line up with TRBD1. Trimming took 5 bases from V and 6 from J; bases not matched to a gene: 8. Germline V CDR1 and CDR2: LGHNA, YSLEER. The CDR3 covers 15 residues. The CDR3 loop is CASSFGTGVSDTQYF. The CDR3 coding sequence is TGCGCCAGCAGCTTTGGGACAGGGGTTTCCGATACGCAGTATTTT.

The chain uses TRBV30 and TRBJ1-2, with a tentative D call TRBD1 (6 bases). This CDR3 region has 15 residues. Trimming left V 2 bases short and J 8 bases short, with 21 bases between. The germline CDR1 and CDR2 sequences are GTSNPN and SVGIG (reference sequence). The CDR3 DNA follows: TGTGCCTGGAGTCGCCCGTCAGGGGCATTTCAGGGCTACACCTTC. Translated, it gives CAWSRPSGAFQGYTF.

This clone turned up a few times. The rearrangement joins TRBV21-1 to TRBJ2-6; the table names TRBD2, a call not compared with the DNA. TRBV21-1 is reported as a pseudogene. The CDR3 extends over 14 amino acids. CDR3 protein: CASRGISGANVLTF. The CDR3 DNA reads as TGTGCCAGCCGCGGAATCTCTGGGGCCAACGTCCTGACTTTC.

V is TRBV18 and J is TRBJ1-1; D is possibly TRBD1 (6 bases). The CDR3 extends over 15 amino acids. Germline V gene sequence: CDR1 KGHSH, CDR2 LQKENI. Trimming removed 3 bases at V and 0 bases at J, with 11 bases between. The CDR3 loop is CASSPPGALNTEAFF. Written as DNA, the CDR3 is TGTGCCAGCTCACCTCCAGGGGCATTGAACACTGAAGCTTTCTTT.

The J gene is TRBJ1-2, the V gene TRBV11-2; D unresolved. Germline assignment: CDR1 SGHAT and CDR2 FQNNGV. V lost 0 bases and J lost 4, with 9 bases in between. This CDR3 has 14 amino acids. The CDR3 DNA follows: TGTGCCAGCAGCTTAGATCGCCACACCTATGGCTACACCTTC. Protein sequence: CASSLDRHTYGYTF. Full variable domain (rest looked up from reference TRBV11-2 and TRBJ1-2): EAGVAQSPRYKIIEKRQSVAFWCNPISGHATLYWYQQILGQGPKLLIQFQNNGVVDDSQLPKDRFSAERLKGVDSTLKIQPAKLEDSAVYLCASSLDRHTYGYTFGSGTRLTVV.

The rearrangement links TRBV5-1 to TRBJ2-1; 11 nucleotides agree with TRBD2. The CDR3 runs to 18 residues. Germline trimming cut 4 bases from V and 0 bases from J; bases unmatched to any gene: 9. CDR1 is SGHRS and CDR2 is YFSETQ in the germline V gene. The CDR3 DNA sequence: TGCGCCAGCAGCATCCCGGCTAGCGGGGGGAGCTCCTACAATGAGCAGTTCTTC. As protein: CASSIPASGGSSYNEQFF.

The gene calls are TRBV29-1 and TRBJ1-3, with D hard to call. CDR1 and CDR2 from the germline V gene are SQVTM and ANQGSEA. The V end lost 1 base, the J end lost 0 bases, and 10 bases lay between the germline ends. The CDR3 has 15 amino acids. CDR3 nucleotide sequence: TGCAGCGTTGAAGCCCCAGTATACTCTGGAAACACCATATATTTT. Protein product: CSVEAPVYSGNTIYF.

The chain joins TRBV7-6 to TRBJ1-2, with D maybe TRBD1 (5 bases). The CDR3 contains 15 residues. Germline assignment: CDR1 SGHVS and CDR2 FNYEAQ. Trimming cost V 4 bases and J 8 bases, with 20 bases left between them. The CDR3 sequence is CASSSLADRRGGYTF. The CDR3 DNA follows: TGTGCCAGCAGCTCCCTTGCTGACAGAAGGGGCGGCTACACCTTC.

This clone has a single count. Here the CDR3 DNA reads TGTGCCAGCACCCCCAGCGACAATCAGCCCCAGCATTTT. Protein sequence: CASTPSDNQPQHF. The rearrangement links TRBV7-9 to TRBJ1-5, with D unresolved. Germline V gene lookup returns CDR1 SEHNR and CDR2 FQNEAQ (reference sequence). The CDR3 consists of 13 residues. Trimming cost V 7 bases and J 3 bases, with 10 bases left between them.

The chain combines TRBV6-1 with TRBJ2-2, with a tentative D call TRBD1 (5 bases). The CDR3 spans 14 residues. V was clipped by 7 bases and J by 1 base, with 10 bases between them. Germline V lookup: CDR1 MNHNS, CDR2 SASEGT. The CDR3 reads CASTGYVNTGELFF. For the CDR3, the DNA is TGTGCCAGCACAGGGTACGTGAACACCGGGGAGCTGTTTTTT.

This clone has a single count. CDR3 sequence (DNA): TGTGCCAGCACAGAGGGTCTAGCGGGATATAGCCAGCAGTACTTC. Its translation is CASTEGLAGYSQQYF. The genes are TRBV2 and TRBJ2-7, with 9 bases that match TRBD2. Germline V gene sequence: CDR1 SNHLY, CDR2 FYNNEI. The CDR3 totals 15 residues. Trimming at V came to 7 bases and at J to 8 bases, leaving 15 bases not matched to a gene.

The genes are TRBV21-1 and TRBJ2-3; the tabulated D call, TRBD2, remains unverified against the DNA. TRBV21-1 is an annotated pseudogene. The CDR3 consists of 17 residues. The CDR3 spells CASSTGLAGGLTDTQYF. The CDR3, as DNA: TGTGCCAGCAGCACAGGACTAGCGGGGGGGCTCACAGATACGCAGTATTTT.

This clone turned up a few times. The chain uses TRBV9 and TRBJ2-1; 10 nucleotides agree with TRBD2. From germline, CDR1 is SGDLS and CDR2 YYNGEE. The CDR3 extends over 18 amino acids. V lost 4 bases and J lost 0; bases outside the gene matches: 10. The CDR3 region is CASSLLAGAFGSYNEQFF. DNA for the CDR3: TGTGCCAGCAGCCTCCTAGCGGGAGCTTTCGGCTCCTACAATGAGCAGTTCTTC.